A selection of T cell receptor beta chains follows, all from one sample in a study of neurological immune-mediated disorders. TCRdb redid the calling of the 5' RACE reads with MiXCR, one entry per CDR3 protein. The sample lists under 15,000 distinct CDR3 sequences, roughly 13% occurring once. The sequenced material came from CD8+ T cells from blood. The receptors stem from a female donor with HTLV-1-associated myelopathy (HAM/TSP). Both conserved end residues are part of each CDR3. The order of the fields is J gene, clone size, D gene, V gene, CDR3 DNA, CDR3 protein. A D gene is named only where the DNA matches it firmly. Clone size is shown for a subset of rows, as once, few, many or a class of expanded clone.

j_call: TRBJ1-3; clone_size: medium-sized; d_call: -; v_call: TRBV29-1; cdr3_nt: TGCAGCGTGAGGGGAGAACCTGGAAACACCATATATTTT; cdr3_aa: CSVRGEPGNTIYF
j_call: TRBJ2-7; clone_size: many; d_call: TRBD2; v_call: TRBV3-1; cdr3_nt: TGTGCCAGCAGCCAAGGGGGCGGGAGGGCCCTCTACGAGCAGTACTTC; cdr3_aa: CASSQGGGRALYEQYF
j_call: TRBJ2-3; clone_size: many; d_call: TRBD1; v_call: TRBV5-1; cdr3_nt: TGCGCCAGCAGCACCGGGACAGGGACAGATACGCAGTATTTT; cdr3_aa: CASSTGTGTDTQYF
j_call: TRBJ2-3; clone_size: few; d_call: -; v_call: TRBV14; cdr3_nt: TGTGCCAGCAGCCAACTCCAGTCCCCAAATACGCAGTATTTT; cdr3_aa: CASSQLQSPNTQYF
j_call: TRBJ2-7; clone_size: many; d_call: -; v_call: TRBV5-1; cdr3_nt: TGCGCCAGCAGCTCTAGCGAACTTTGGTCCTACGATCAGTACTTC; cdr3_aa: CASSSSELWSYDQYF
j_call: TRBJ2-7; clone_size: once; d_call: -; v_call: TRBV28; cdr3_nt: TGTGCCAACAATTTACACAGGGTCTTCTACGAGCAGTACTTC; cdr3_aa: CANNLHRVFYEQYF
j_call: TRBJ2-1; clone_size: many; d_call: TRBD2; v_call: TRBV9; cdr3_nt: TGTGCCAGCAGCGTCGGGGGGGGCGGGTCCTACAATGAGCAGTTCTTC; cdr3_aa: CASSVGGGGSYNEQFF
j_call: TRBJ2-2; clone_size: many; d_call: -; v_call: TRBV7-9; cdr3_nt: TGTGCCAGCAGCACCGGCCCGCAGACATTTACCGGGGAGCTGTTTTTT; cdr3_aa: CASSTGPQTFTGELFF
j_call: TRBJ2-3; clone_size: medium-sized; d_call: -; v_call: TRBV3-1; cdr3_nt: TGTGCCAGCATCTCCCCTCGGGACAGCACAGATACGCAGTATTTT; cdr3_aa: CASISPRDSTDTQYF
j_call: TRBJ2-4; clone_size: many; d_call: -; v_call: TRBV7-9; cdr3_nt: TGTGCCAGCATCATGCCCCTGACCAAGGGCCTAGCCAAAAACATTCAGTACTTC; cdr3_aa: CASIMPLTKGLAKNIQYF
j_call: TRBJ2-7; clone_size: many; d_call: TRBD2; v_call: TRBV9; cdr3_nt: TGTGCCAGCAGCCCAGATAGCGGGAGTGTCTACGAGCAGTACTTC; cdr3_aa: CASSPDSGSVYEQYF
j_call: TRBJ1-5; clone_size: many; d_call: -; v_call: TRBV6-5; cdr3_nt: TGTGCCAGCAGTTACGGTCAATATCAGCCCCAGCATTTT; cdr3_aa: CASSYGQYQPQHF
j_call: TRBJ1-2; clone_size: many; d_call: -; v_call: TRBV12-3/TRBV12-4; cdr3_nt: TGTGCCAGCAGTCCCGGGACGGTTAACTATGGCTACACCTTC; cdr3_aa: CASSPGTVNYGYTF
j_call: TRBJ1-5; clone_size: many; d_call: -; v_call: TRBV7-9; cdr3_nt: TGTGCCAGCAGCTTTGCACAGGGTAATCAGCCCCAGCATTTT; cdr3_aa: CASSFAQGNQPQHF
j_call: TRBJ2-7; clone_size: many; d_call: TRBD2; v_call: TRBV7-2; cdr3_nt: TGTGCCAGCAGCCTGGGGACTAGTTCCTACGAGCAGTACTTC; cdr3_aa: CASSLGTSSYEQYF
j_call: TRBJ2-5; clone_size: -; d_call: -; v_call: TRBV12-3/TRBV12-4; cdr3_nt: TGTGCCAGCAGTTATGGAGGAGAGACCCAGTACTTC; cdr3_aa: CASSYGGETQYF
j_call: TRBJ2-7; clone_size: many; d_call: TRBD2; v_call: TRBV29-1; cdr3_nt: TGCAGCGGCGGGACTAGCGGGACCTCCTACGAGCAGTACTTC; cdr3_aa: CSGGTSGTSYEQYF
j_call: TRBJ2-3; clone_size: many; d_call: -; v_call: TRBV19; cdr3_nt: TGTGCTAGTAGTATAAGCGGACAGCCCACAGATACGCAGTATTTT; cdr3_aa: CASSISGQPTDTQYF
j_call: TRBJ2-6; clone_size: many; d_call: TRBD1; v_call: TRBV6-6; cdr3_nt: TGTGCCAGCAGCTCACCCGACAGGGATGGGGCCAACGTCCTGACTTTC; cdr3_aa: CASSSPDRDGANVLTF
j_call: TRBJ1-3; clone_size: many; d_call: -; v_call: TRBV3-1; cdr3_nt: TGTGCCAGCAGCCTGGGTGTATCTGGAAACACCATATATTTT; cdr3_aa: CASSLGVSGNTIYF
j_call: TRBJ2-6; clone_size: many; d_call: -; v_call: TRBV5-1; cdr3_nt: TGCGCCAGCAGCTTGCTGGGACCAGCGATTCTTGGGGCCAACGTCCTGACTTTC; cdr3_aa: CASSLLGPAILGANVLTF
j_call: TRBJ2-3; clone_size: many; d_call: TRBD2; v_call: TRBV6-2/TRBV6-3; cdr3_nt: TGTGCCAGCAGTTTCCCCCGGGACTACACAGATACGCAGTATTTT; cdr3_aa: CASSFPRDYTDTQYF
j_call: TRBJ2-2; clone_size: -; d_call: TRBD1; v_call: TRBV25-1; cdr3_nt: TGTGCCAGCAGCCACGACAGGGGGTCGAACGGGGAGCTGTTTTTT; cdr3_aa: CASSHDRGSNGELFF
j_call: TRBJ1-3; clone_size: many; d_call: -; v_call: TRBV2; cdr3_nt: TGTGCCAGCAGTGAAGCCTCGGGGGCGCGTGGAAACACCATATATTTT; cdr3_aa: CASSEASGARGNTIYF
j_call: TRBJ2-5; clone_size: -; d_call: -; v_call: TRBV10-2; cdr3_nt: TGCGCCAGCTCGGCAGATGCGGGTCAAGAGACCCAGTACTTC; cdr3_aa: CASSADAGQETQYF
j_call: TRBJ1-2; clone_size: many; d_call: TRBD1; v_call: TRBV4-3; cdr3_nt: TGCGCCAGCAGCCAAGAAGGGGACAGCGCTTATGGCTACACCTTC; cdr3_aa: CASSQEGDSAYGYTF
j_call: TRBJ2-5; clone_size: -; d_call: TRBD1; v_call: TRBV12-3/TRBV12-4; cdr3_nt: TGTGCCAGCAGCTCGACAGGGGGCGGGGAGACCCAGTACTTC; cdr3_aa: CASSSTGGGETQYF
j_call: TRBJ1-6; clone_size: many; d_call: -; v_call: TRBV12-3/TRBV12-4; cdr3_nt: TGTGCCAGCAGTTCGGCGTCAGGTTCACCCCTCCACTTT; cdr3_aa: CASSSASGSPLHF
j_call: TRBJ2-2; clone_size: many; d_call: -; v_call: TRBV24-1; cdr3_nt: TGTGCCACCAGTGATTACACCGGGGAGCTGTTTTTT; cdr3_aa: CATSDYTGELFF
j_call: TRBJ2-2; clone_size: many; d_call: TRBD2; v_call: TRBV6-1; cdr3_nt: TGTGCCAGCAGTGCGCGGAGCGGACTAGCGGGGGCCTTCACCGGGGAGCTGTTTTTT; cdr3_aa: CASSARSGLAGAFTGELFF
j_call: TRBJ2-7; clone_size: many; d_call: -; v_call: TRBV7-9; cdr3_nt: TGTGCCAGCAGCTTAGCGGGGGCCCCGTTGGAGCAGTACTTC; cdr3_aa: CASSLAGAPLEQYF
j_call: TRBJ2-7; clone_size: many; d_call: -; v_call: TRBV29-1; cdr3_nt: TGCAGCGCAAAAATAGTAGGAGCCTACGAGCAGTACTTC; cdr3_aa: CSAKIVGAYEQYF
j_call: TRBJ2-2; clone_size: many; d_call: TRBD2; v_call: TRBV6-5; cdr3_nt: TGTGCCAGCAGTGCTGGGACTAGCGGGACCGGGGAGCTGTTTTTT; cdr3_aa: CASSAGTSGTGELFF
j_call: TRBJ2-3; clone_size: many; d_call: -; v_call: TRBV6-5; cdr3_nt: TGTGCCAGCAGTTACGTAGGAGGGGGGGCTAGCACAGATACGCAGTATTTT; cdr3_aa: CASSYVGGGASTDTQYF
j_call: TRBJ2-7; clone_size: -; d_call: -; v_call: TRBV7-9; cdr3_nt: TGTGCCAGCAGCCTCCCAGCTGGGGACTCCTACTCCTACGAGCAGTACTTC; cdr3_aa: CASSLPAGDSYSYEQYF
j_call: TRBJ1-2; clone_size: many; d_call: -; v_call: TRBV7-9; cdr3_nt: TGTGCCAGCAGCTTAGGGGCGGGAGATGGCTACACCTTC; cdr3_aa: CASSLGAGDGYTF
j_call: TRBJ2-2; clone_size: -; d_call: -; v_call: TRBV2; cdr3_nt: TGTACCAGCGGTGAGGCTTCCACCGGGGAGCTGTTTTTT; cdr3_aa: CTSGEASTGELFF
j_call: TRBJ1-1; clone_size: many; d_call: -; v_call: TRBV6-2/TRBV6-3; cdr3_nt: TGTGCCAGCAGTTACGCCCTGGGGGGTTGGACTGAAGCTTTCTTT; cdr3_aa: CASSYALGGWTEAFF
j_call: TRBJ1-4; clone_size: many; d_call: -; v_call: TRBV5-1; cdr3_nt: TGCGCCAGCAGCTTGGAAGGGAATGATGAAAAACTGTTTTTT; cdr3_aa: CASSLEGNDEKLFF
j_call: TRBJ2-3; clone_size: many; d_call: TRBD1; v_call: TRBV27; cdr3_nt: TGTGCCAGCAGGACAGGGGGAGCCGTAGATACGCAGTATTTT; cdr3_aa: CASRTGGAVDTQYF